A selection of T cell receptor beta chains follows, all from one sample in a study of shared clonotypes between healthy human individuals. Clones were sequenced by immunoSEQ multiplex PCR, and TCRdb holds only the in-frame ones, with some missing. The top ten clones hold 0.39% of a sample with 2.3 million or so clones, 90% to 95% of them seen once. Sequenced material: naive CD4+ T cells from PBMCs. The source of these receptors is a man aged 18 to 29 in good health. Some clones in this sample may be carry-over from other donors' samples. Each CDR3 is given with its conserved first and last residue. D genes are given only for firm matches. Not every row has a clone size; where given, it reads once, few, many or a size class.

CDR3aa | CDR3nt | abundance | v_gene | d_gene | j_gene
CASSGGWESDTGELFF | TGTGCCAGCAGCGGGGGTTGGGAGTCGGACACCGGGGAGCTGTTTTTT | NA | TRBV7-9 | NA | TRBJ2-2
CASSAPGQGDTGELFF | TGTGCCAGCAGCGCACCGGGACAGGGGGACACCGGGGAGCTGTTTTTT | once | TRBV7-9 | TRBD1 | TRBJ2-2
CASSLWTSGVDEQFF | TGTGCCAGCAGCTTGTGGACTAGCGGGGTCGATGAGCAGTTCTTC | NA | TRBV5-6 | TRBD2 | TRBJ2-1
CASSLGLAYTDTQYF | TGTGCCAGCAGCCTCGGACTAGCTTACACAGATACGCAGTATTTT | NA | TRBV7-3 | TRBD2 | TRBJ2-3
CASSDRGGLAGGPPDEQFF | TGTGCCAGCAGTGATCGAGGGGGACTAGCGGGAGGACCCCCGGATGAGCAGTTCTTC | NA | TRBV6-1 | TRBD2 | TRBJ2-1
CASSENSGRVSYEQYF | TGTGCCAGCAGCGAAAATAGCGGGAGGGTCTCCTACGAGCAGTACTTC | NA | TRBV7-2 | TRBD2 | TRBJ2-7
CASSVRPVDYGYTF | TGTGCCAGCAGCGTGCGACCGGTTGACTATGGCTACACCTTC | NA | TRBV9 | NA | TRBJ1-2
CASSRTTVGYEKLFF | TGTGCCAGCTCCAGAACCACGGTGGGATATGAAAAACTGTTTTTT | NA | TRBV18 | NA | TRBJ1-4
CASSRGQGRETQYF | TGTGCCAGCAGCCGTGGACAGGGGCGGGAGACCCAGTACTTC | NA | TRBV6-5 | TRBD1 | TRBJ2-5
CASSFLGSTYEQYF | TGCGCCAGCAGCTTTCTGGGAAGTACCTACGAGCAGTACTTC | NA | TRBV5-1 | NA | TRBJ2-7
CSARQQETQYF | TGCAGTGCTAGACAGCAAGAGACCCAGTACTTC | NA | TRBV20-1 | NA | TRBJ2-5
CASSLGFTPSEQFF | TGTGCCAGCAGCTTGGGGTTCACCCCAAGTGAGCAGTTCTTC | NA | TRBV7-3 | NA | TRBJ2-1
CSVLRAQETQYF | TGCAGCGTCCTCCGGGCCCAAGAGACCCAGTACTTC | NA | TRBV29-1 | NA | TRBJ2-5
CASSDRVNTEAFF | TGTGCCAGCAGCGACAGGGTTAACACTGAAGCTTTCTTT | NA | TRBV2 | TRBD1 | TRBJ1-1
CASQLILGPGANVLTF | TGCGCCAGCCAGCTGATTTTGGGCCCTGGGGCCAACGTCCTGACTTTC | NA | TRBV5-1 | NA | TRBJ2-6
CASSLDSHNDRFF | TGTGCCAGCAGCCTTGACAGTCACAATGATCGGTTCTTC | NA | TRBV7-2 | NA | TRBJ2-1
CASSLRRSNTEAFF | TGTGCCAGCAGCTTAAGACGGTCGAACACTGAAGCTTTCTTT | NA | TRBV7-8 | NA | TRBJ1-1
CAISSQGGGNTIYF | TGTGCCATCAGTTCCCAGGGTGGCGGAAACACCATATATTTT | NA | TRBV10-3 | NA | TRBJ1-3
CASSLGPPYEQYF | TGCGCCAGCAGCCTGGGACCCCCCTACGAGCAGTACTTC | NA | TRBV5-1 | NA | TRBJ2-7
CASSPRTSGTDTQYF | TGTGCCAGCAGCCCGCGGACTAGCGGCACAGATACGCAGTATTTT | NA | TRBV7-9 | TRBD2 | TRBJ2-3
CASSPLAGVLTDTQYF | TGTGCCAGCAGCCCGTTAGCGGGAGTCTTAACAGATACGCAGTATTTT | NA | TRBV7-2 | TRBD2 | TRBJ2-3
CAISGTWAGQYEQYF | TGTGCCATCAGTGGGACTTGGGCAGGACAATACGAGCAGTACTTC | NA | TRBV10-3 | NA | TRBJ2-7